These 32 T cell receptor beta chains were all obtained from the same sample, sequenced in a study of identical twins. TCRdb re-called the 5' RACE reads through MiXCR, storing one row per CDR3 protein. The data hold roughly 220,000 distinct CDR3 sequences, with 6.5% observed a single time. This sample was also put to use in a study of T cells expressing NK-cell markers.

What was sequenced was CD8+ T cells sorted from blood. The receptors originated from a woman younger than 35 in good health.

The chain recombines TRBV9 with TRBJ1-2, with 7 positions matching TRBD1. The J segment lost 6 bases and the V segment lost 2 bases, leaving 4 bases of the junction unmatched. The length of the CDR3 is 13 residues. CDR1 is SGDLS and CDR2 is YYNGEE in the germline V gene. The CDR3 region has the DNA TGTGCCAGCAGCGTCCTCGGGACAGATGGCTACACCTTC. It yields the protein CASSVLGTDGYTF.

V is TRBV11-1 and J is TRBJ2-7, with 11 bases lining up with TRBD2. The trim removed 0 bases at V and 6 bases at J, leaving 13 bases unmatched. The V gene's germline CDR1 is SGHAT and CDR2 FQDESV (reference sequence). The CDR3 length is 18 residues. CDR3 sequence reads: CASSLATSGAIFSPEQYF. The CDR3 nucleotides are TGTGCCAGCAGCTTAGCGACTAGCGGGGCGATTTTTTCCCCCGAGCAGTACTTC.

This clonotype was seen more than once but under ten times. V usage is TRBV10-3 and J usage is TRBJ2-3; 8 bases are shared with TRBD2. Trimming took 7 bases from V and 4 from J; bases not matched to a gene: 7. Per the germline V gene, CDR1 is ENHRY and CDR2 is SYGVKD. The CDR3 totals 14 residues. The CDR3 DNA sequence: TGTGCCATCACCGAAGGACTAGCTCCAGATACGCAGTATTTT. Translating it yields CAITEGLAPDTQYF.

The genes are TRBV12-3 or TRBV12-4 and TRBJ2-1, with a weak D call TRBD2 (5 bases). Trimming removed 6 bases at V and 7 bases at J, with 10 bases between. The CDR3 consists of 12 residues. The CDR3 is CASSSTRNEQFF. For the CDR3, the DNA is TGTGCCAGCAGCTCTACTAGAAATGAGCAGTTCTTC.

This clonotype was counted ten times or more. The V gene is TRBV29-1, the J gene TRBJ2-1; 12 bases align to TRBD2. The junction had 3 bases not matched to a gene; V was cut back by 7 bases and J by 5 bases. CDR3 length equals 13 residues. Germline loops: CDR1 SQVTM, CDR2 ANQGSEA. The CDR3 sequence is CSAGTSGHNEQFF. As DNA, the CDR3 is TGCAGCGCGGGGACTAGCGGGCACAATGAGCAGTTCTTC.

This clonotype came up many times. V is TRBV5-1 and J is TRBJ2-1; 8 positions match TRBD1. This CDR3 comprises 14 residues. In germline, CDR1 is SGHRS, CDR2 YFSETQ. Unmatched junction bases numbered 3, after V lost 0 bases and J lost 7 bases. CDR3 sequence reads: CASSLEDRANEQFF. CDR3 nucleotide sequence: TGCGCCAGCAGCTTGGAGGACAGGGCAAATGAGCAGTTCTTC.

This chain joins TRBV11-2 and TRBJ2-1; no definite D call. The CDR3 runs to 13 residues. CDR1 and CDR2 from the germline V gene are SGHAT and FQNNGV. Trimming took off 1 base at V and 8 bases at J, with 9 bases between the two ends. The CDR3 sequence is CASSLGIRHEQFF. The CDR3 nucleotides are TGTGCCAGCAGCTTAGGAATCAGGCATGAGCAGTTCTTC. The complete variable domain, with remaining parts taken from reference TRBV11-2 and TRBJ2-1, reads EAGVAQSPRYKIIEKRQSVAFWCNPISGHATLYWYQQILGQGPKLLIQFQNNGVVDDSQLPKDRFSAERLKGVDSTLKIQPAKLEDSAVYLCASSLGIRHEQFFGPGTRLTVL.

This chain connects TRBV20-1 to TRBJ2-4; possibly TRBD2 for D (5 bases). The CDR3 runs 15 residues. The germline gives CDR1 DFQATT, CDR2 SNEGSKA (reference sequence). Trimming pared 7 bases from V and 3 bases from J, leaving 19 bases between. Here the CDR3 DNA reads TGCAGTGGGACGGGGAGCTCGGTGGGCAAAAACATTCAGTACTTC. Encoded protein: CSGTGSSVGKNIQYF.

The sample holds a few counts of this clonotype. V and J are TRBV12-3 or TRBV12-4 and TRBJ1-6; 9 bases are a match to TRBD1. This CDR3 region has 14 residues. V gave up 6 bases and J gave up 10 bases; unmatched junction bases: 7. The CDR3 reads CASSQGQGESPLHF. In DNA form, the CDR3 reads TGTGCCAGCAGCCAGGGACAGGGCGAGTCACCCCTCCACTTT.

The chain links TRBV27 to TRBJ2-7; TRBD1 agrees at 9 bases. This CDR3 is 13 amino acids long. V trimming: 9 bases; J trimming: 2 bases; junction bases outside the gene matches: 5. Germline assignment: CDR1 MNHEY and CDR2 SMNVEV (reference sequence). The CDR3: CASPGQGPYEQYF. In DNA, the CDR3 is TGTGCCAGTCCGGGACAGGGACCCTACGAGCAGTACTTC.

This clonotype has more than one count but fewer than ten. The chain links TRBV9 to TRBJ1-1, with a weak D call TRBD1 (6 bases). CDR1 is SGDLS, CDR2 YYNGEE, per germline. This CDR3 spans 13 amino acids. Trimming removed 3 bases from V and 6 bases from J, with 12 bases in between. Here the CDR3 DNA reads TGTGCCAGCAGCGCGCCGGACAGAGCTGAAGCTTTCTTT. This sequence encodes CASSAPDRAEAFF.

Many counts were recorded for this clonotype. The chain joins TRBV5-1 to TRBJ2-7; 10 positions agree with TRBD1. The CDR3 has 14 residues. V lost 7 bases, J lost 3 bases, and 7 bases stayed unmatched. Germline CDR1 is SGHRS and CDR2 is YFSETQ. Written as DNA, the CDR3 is TGCGCCAGCCACGGGGGACAGGGGATCTACGAGCAGTACTTC. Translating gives CASHGGQGIYEQYF.

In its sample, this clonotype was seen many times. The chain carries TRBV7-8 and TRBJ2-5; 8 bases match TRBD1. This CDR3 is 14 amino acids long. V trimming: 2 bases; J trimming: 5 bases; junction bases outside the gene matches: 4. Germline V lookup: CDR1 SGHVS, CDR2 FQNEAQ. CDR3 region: CASSLTRGQETQYF. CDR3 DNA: TGTGCCAGCAGCTTAACCAGGGGGCAGGAGACCCAGTACTTC.

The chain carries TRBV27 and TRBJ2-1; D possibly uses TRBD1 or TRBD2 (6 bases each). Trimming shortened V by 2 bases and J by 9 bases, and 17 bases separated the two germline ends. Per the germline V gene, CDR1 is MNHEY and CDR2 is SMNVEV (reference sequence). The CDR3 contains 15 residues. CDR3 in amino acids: CASSLIPPPGAEQFF. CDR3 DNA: TGTGCCAGCAGTTTAATCCCCCCCCCGGGGGCTGAGCAGTTCTTC.

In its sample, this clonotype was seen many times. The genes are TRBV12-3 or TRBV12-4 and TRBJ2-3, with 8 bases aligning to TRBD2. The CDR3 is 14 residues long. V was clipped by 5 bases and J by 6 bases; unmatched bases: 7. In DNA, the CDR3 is TGTGCCAGCAGTAAGACTAGCGTCTCCGATACGCAGTATTTT. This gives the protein CASSKTSVSDTQYF.

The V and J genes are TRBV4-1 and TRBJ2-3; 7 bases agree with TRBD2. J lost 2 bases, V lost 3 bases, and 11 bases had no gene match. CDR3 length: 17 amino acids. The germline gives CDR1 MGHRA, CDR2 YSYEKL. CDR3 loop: CASSQTETSFATDTQYF. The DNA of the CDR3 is TGCGCCAGCAGCCAGACCGAGACTAGCTTCGCCACAGATACGCAGTATTTT.

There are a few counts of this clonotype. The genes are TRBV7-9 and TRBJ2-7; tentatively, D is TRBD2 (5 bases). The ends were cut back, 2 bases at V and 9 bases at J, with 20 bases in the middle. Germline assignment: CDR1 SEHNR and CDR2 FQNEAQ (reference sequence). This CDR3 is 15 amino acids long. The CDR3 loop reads CASSLQSRTLIRQYF. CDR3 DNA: TGTGCCAGCAGCTTACAGTCCCGGACTCTCATTCGGCAGTACTTC.

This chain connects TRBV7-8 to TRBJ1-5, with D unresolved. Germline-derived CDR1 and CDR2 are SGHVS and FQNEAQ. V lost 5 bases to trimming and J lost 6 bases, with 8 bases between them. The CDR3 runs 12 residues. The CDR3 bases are TGTGCCAGCAGCGCTGGGAGTCAGCCCCAGCATTTT. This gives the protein CASSAGSQPQHF.

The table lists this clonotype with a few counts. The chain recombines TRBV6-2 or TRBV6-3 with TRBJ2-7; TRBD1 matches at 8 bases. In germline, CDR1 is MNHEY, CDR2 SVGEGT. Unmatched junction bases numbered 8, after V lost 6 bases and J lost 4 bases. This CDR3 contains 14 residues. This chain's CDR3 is CASSGPGGLYEQYF. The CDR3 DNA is TGTGCCAGCAGCGGTCCAGGGGGCTTATACGAGCAGTACTTC.

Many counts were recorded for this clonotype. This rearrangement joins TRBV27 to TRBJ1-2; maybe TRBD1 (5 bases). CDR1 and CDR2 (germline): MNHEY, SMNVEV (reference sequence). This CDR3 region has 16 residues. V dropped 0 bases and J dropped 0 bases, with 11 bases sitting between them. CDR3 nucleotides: TGTGCCAGCAGTTTATCGAGGGACCTAGCTAACTATGGCTACACCTTC. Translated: CASSLSRDLANYGYTF.

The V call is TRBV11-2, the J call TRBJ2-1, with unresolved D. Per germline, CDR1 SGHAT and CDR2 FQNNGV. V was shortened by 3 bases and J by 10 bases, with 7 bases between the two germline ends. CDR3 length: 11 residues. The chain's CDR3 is CASSFGPEQFF. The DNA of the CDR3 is TGTGCCAGCAGCTTTGGGCCAGAGCAGTTCTTC. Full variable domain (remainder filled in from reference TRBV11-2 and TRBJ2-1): EAGVAQSPRYKIIEKRQSVAFWCNPISGHATLYWYQQILGQGPKLLIQFQNNGVVDDSQLPKDRFSAERLKGVDSTLKIQPAKLEDSAVYLCASSFGPEQFFGPGTRLTVL.

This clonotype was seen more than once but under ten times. The CDR3 reads CASSTASGPSYEQYF. The CDR3 DNA reads as TGTGCCAGCAGCACAGCTAGCGGCCCCTCCTACGAGCAGTACTTC. The genes are TRBV11-2 and TRBJ2-7, with 7 bases fitting TRBD2. Germline CDR1 SGHAT, CDR2 FQNNGV. The CDR3 spans 15 residues. V gave up 5 bases and J gave up 0 bases; unmatched junction bases: 7.

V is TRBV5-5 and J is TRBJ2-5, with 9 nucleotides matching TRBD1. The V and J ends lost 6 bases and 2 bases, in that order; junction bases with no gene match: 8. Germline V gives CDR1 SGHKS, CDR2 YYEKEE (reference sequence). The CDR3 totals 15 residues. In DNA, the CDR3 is TGTGCCAGCAACATGGGACAGGGCAGACAAGAGACCCAGTACTTC. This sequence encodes CASNMGQGRQETQYF.

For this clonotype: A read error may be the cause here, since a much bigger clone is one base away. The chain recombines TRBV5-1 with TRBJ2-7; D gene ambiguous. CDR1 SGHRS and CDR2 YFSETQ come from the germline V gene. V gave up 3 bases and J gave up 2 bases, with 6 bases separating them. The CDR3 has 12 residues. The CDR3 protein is CASSWKAYEQYF. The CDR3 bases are TGCGCCAGCAGCTGGAAGGCCTACGAGCAGTACTTC.

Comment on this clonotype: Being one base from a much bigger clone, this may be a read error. The CDR3 region has the DNA TGTGCCAGCAGCCCGGGGGGCGTGGCGTTGTACGAGCAGTACTTC. Its protein is CASSPGGVALYEQYF. This chain connects TRBV12-3 or TRBV12-4 to TRBJ2-7, with D possibly being TRBD2 (7 bases). CDR3 length: 15 amino acids. Deletions cut 6 bases from V and 4 bases from J, with 19 bases between.

CDR3 DNA: TGTGCCAGCAGCCCTTCTGCGGGAGTCGCCTACGAGCAGTACTTC. Translated, it gives CASSPSAGVAYEQYF. The V and J genes are TRBV27 and TRBJ2-7; 7 nucleotides agree with TRBD2. After removal of 6 bases from V and 2 bases from J, the junction contained 10 bases not matched to a gene. CDR3 length equals 15 residues. Germline assignment: CDR1 MNHEY and CDR2 SMNVEV (reference sequence).

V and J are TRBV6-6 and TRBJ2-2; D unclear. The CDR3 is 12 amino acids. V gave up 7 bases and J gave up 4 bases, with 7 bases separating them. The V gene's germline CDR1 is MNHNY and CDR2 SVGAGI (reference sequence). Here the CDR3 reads CASIGPTGELFF. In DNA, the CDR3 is TGTGCCAGCATAGGCCCCACCGGGGAGCTGTTTTTT.

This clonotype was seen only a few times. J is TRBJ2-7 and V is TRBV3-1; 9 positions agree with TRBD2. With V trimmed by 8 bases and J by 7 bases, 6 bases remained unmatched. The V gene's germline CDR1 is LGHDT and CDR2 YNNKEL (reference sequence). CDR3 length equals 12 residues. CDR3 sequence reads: CASAIAGVEQYF. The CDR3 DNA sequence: TGTGCCAGCGCAATAGCGGGGGTAGAGCAGTACTTC.

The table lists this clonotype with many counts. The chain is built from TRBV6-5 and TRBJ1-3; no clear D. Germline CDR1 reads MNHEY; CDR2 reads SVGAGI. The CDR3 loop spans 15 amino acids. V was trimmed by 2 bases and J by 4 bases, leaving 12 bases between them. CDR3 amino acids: CASSYTGGSGNTIYF. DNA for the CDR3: TGTGCCAGCAGTTACACGGGAGGTTCAGGAAACACCATATATTTT.

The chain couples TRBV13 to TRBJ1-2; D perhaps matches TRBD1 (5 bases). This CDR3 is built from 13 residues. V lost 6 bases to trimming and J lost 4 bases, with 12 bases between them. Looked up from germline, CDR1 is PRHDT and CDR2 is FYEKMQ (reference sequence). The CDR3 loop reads CASSPRDLYGYTF. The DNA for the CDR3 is TGTGCCAGCAGTCCCCGGGACCTCTATGGCTACACCTTC.

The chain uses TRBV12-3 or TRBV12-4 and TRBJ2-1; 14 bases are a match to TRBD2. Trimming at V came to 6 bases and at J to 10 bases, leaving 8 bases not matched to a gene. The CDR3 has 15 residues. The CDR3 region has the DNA TGTGCCAGCAGACTGGGGACTAGCGGGAGTTGGGAGCAGTTCTTC. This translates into CASRLGTSGSWEQFF.

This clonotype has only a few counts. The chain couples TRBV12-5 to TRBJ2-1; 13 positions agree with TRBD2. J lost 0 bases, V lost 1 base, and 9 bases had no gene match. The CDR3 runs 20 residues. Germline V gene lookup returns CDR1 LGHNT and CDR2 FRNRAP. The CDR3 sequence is CASGLGGGLAGATSYNEQFF. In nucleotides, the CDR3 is TGTGCTAGTGGTTTGGGGGGAGGACTAGCGGGGGCCACCTCCTACAATGAGCAGTTCTTC.